The 18 T cell receptor beta chains listed next were all sequenced from one sample in a study of cytomegalovirus exposure and HLA in healthy donors. Sequenced by immunoSEQ multiplex PCR; TCRdb stores in-frame clones only, minus some. The data show hundreds of thousands of clones, 70% to 90% seen once. The source material was PBMCs. The origin of the receptors is a woman under 30 in good health and CMV-seronegative.

The V and J genes are TRBV4-1 and TRBJ2-2, with 7 bases identical to TRBD2. This CDR3 has 17 amino acids. Losses at the gene ends were 4 bases for V and 6 bases for J; bases not matched to a gene: 14. The germline V gene has CDR1 MGHRA and CDR2 YSYEKL. The CDR3 sequence is CASSPLGAGVRSGELFF. The CDR3 DNA sequence: TGCGCCAGCAGCCCCCTTGGGGCGGGAGTTAGGTCCGGGGAGCTGTTTTTT.

V and J are TRBV28 and TRBJ2-7, with 7 positions matching TRBD1. Germline trimming cut 10 bases from V and 2 bases from J; bases unmatched to any gene: 20. CDR3 length equals 17 residues. Per the germline V gene, CDR1 is MDHEN and CDR2 is SYDVKM. CDR3 residues: CATQRSDRAVSPYEQYF. In nucleotides, the CDR3 is TGTGCCACCCAACGCTCAGACAGGGCGGTTAGTCCCTACGAGCAGTACTTC.

V gene TRBV9 combines with J gene TRBJ2-3, with TRBD1 matching 11 bases. This CDR3 is built from 17 residues. The trim removed 0 bases at V and 2 bases at J, leaving 5 bases unmatched. Looked up from germline, CDR1 is SGDLS and CDR2 is YYNGEE. The CDR3 is CASSVEGTGGTTDTQYF. CDR3 coding DNA: TGTGCCAGCAGCGTAGAAGGGACAGGGGGGACCACAGATACGCAGTATTTT.

Only a few counts were recorded for this clone. CDR3 loop: CASGRGGTYEQYF. DNA for the CDR3: TGTGCCAGCGGGCGAGGCGGGACCTACGAGCAGTACTTC. The chain is built from TRBV2 and TRBJ2-7; D is perhaps TRBD2 (6 bases). This CDR3 comprises 13 residues. Germline loops: CDR1 SNHLY, CDR2 FYNNEI. V lost 8 bases, J lost 2 bases, and 13 bases lay in between.

V usage is TRBV9 and J usage is TRBJ1-3, with D tentatively TRBD1 (6 bases). V dropped 4 bases and J dropped 4 bases, with 15 bases sitting between them. This CDR3 has 15 amino acids. Germline V gene lookup returns CDR1 SGDLS and CDR2 YYNGEE. DNA for the CDR3: TGTGCCAGCAGCTTTTCCCAGGGGACCGGAAACACCATATATTTT. Translating it yields CASSFSQGTGNTIYF.

The chain recombines TRBV7-7 with TRBJ2-2; D call uncertain. Trimming pared 3 bases from V and 7 bases from J, leaving 6 bases between. This CDR3 contains 12 residues. Germline CDR1 is SSHAT and CDR2 is FNYEAQ (reference sequence). CDR3 residues: CASSFRGGELFF. The CDR3 region has the DNA TGTGCCAGCAGCTTCAGAGGCGGGGAGCTGTTTTTT.

V usage is TRBV5-4 and J usage is TRBJ1-1, with unresolved D. The germline V gene encodes CDR1 SGHNT and CDR2 YYREEE (reference sequence). Trimming took off 2 bases at V and 11 bases at J, with 16 bases between the two ends. This CDR3 is 13 amino acids long. The CDR3 region is CASSLANLIDAFF. CDR3 sequence (DNA): TGTGCCAGCAGCTTAGCTAATTTAATTGATGCTTTCTTT.

The V and J genes are TRBV11-2 and TRBJ2-7; 10 nucleotides agree with TRBD1. The CDR3 runs 15 residues. Unmatched junction bases numbered 10, after V lost 5 bases and J lost 6 bases. Germline V gene data show CDR1 as SGHAT and CDR2 as FQNNGV. The DNA of the CDR3 is TGTGCCAGCAGCCGACAGGGGGCAAAGGCTGGCGAGCAGTACTTC. Translating gives CASSRQGAKAGEQYF.

This sequence joins TRBV5-1 and TRBJ2-7, with a possible D match to TRBD1 (6 bases). Germline CDR1 is SGHRS and CDR2 is YFSETQ. The CDR3 has 15 residues. V was pared by 3 bases and J by 1 base, with 14 bases between. CDR3 amino acids: CASSSGQTESYEQYF. CDR3 nucleotides: TGCGCCAGCAGCTCCGGACAGACCGAATCCTACGAGCAGTACTTC. Combining the CDR3 with reference TRBV5-1 and TRBJ2-7 gives the whole variable domain KAGVTQTPRYLIKTRGQQVTLSCSPISGHRSVSWYQQTPGQGLQFLFEYFSETQRNKGNFPGRFSGRQFSNSRSEMNVSTLELGDSALYLCASSSGQTESYEQYFGPGTRLTVT.

Details on this clone: Within the sample, other DNA sequences also encode this same CDR3. The genes are TRBV18 and TRBJ2-7; no firm D call. Germline CDR1 KGHSH, CDR2 LQKENI. The CDR3 has 13 amino acids. The germline V and J ends were trimmed by 3 bases and 3 bases, with 9 bases remaining between them. CDR3 coding DNA: TGTGCCAGCTCACCGACAAGTCTCTACGAGCAGTACTTC. This gives the protein CASSPTSLYEQYF.

The CDR3 nucleotides read TGTGCCAGCAAAGTAGCGGGAGGGTTTTCCAATGAGCAGTTCTTC. Its translation is CASKVAGGFSNEQFF. The gene calls are TRBV7-6 and TRBJ2-1, with 11 bases that match TRBD2. The CDR3 sequence is 15 residues long. Germline CDR1 is SGHVS and CDR2 is FNYEAQ. Trimming at V came to 7 bases and at J to 6 bases, leaving 8 bases not matched to a gene.

The chain recombines TRBV28 with TRBJ2-5, with D unresolved. The assigned J gene may be wrong: the sequence end matches TRBJ2-7 better. Germline lookup yields CDR1 MDHEN and CDR2 SYDVKM. CDR3 length: 12 amino acids. CDR3 bases: TGTGCCAGTCTCAGGCCCCCCGGCGAGCAGTACTTC. The encoded protein is CASLRPPGEQYF.

The gene calls are TRBV19 and TRBJ1-5; D is possibly TRBD1 (6 bases). Trimming cost V 6 bases and J 0 bases, with 12 bases left between them. CDR3 length: 15 amino acids. Germline V CDR1 and CDR2: LNHDA, SQIVND (reference sequence). The CDR3 nucleotides read TGTGCCAGTAGGTCTAGGACAGATAGCAATCAGCCCCAGCATTTT. Translated, it gives CASRSRTDSNQPQHF.

The V gene is TRBV5-1, the J gene TRBJ2-1, with 8 bases that match TRBD2. CDR1 SGHRS and CDR2 YFSETQ come from the germline V gene. The CDR3 has 14 residues. The J segment lost 5 bases and the V segment lost 4 bases, leaving 5 bases of the junction unmatched. The CDR3 protein is CASSRLAGDNEQFF. In DNA, the CDR3 is TGCGCCAGCAGCCGTCTAGCGGGCGACAATGAGCAGTTCTTC.

The chain uses TRBV5-1 and TRBJ1-2, with unresolved D. Germline V gene data show CDR1 as SGHRS and CDR2 as YFSETQ. Trimming left V 0 bases short and J 2 bases short, with 11 bases between. This CDR3 has 15 amino acids. The DNA for the CDR3 is TGCGCCAGCAGCTTGGCCGGTGCCGGGAACTATGGCTACACCTTC. Protein product: CASSLAGAGNYGYTF.

This clone was seen just once. This chain uses TRBV21-1 with TRBJ2-3; the table's TRBD2 call for D was not verified on the DNA. TRBV21-1 is described as a pseudogene. This CDR3 has 17 residues. This chain's CDR3 is CASSTTLAGGPGHTQYF. DNA of the CDR3: TGTGCCAGCAGCACGACTTTAGCGGGAGGGCCGGGTCATACGCAGTATTTT.

This clone was seen only once. For the CDR3, the DNA is TGTGCCACCTCCGGGACTAGCGGGAATCCCTACAATGAGCAGTTCTTC. As protein: CATSGTSGNPYNEQFF. The chain employs TRBV2 and TRBJ2-1, with 13 bases lining up with TRBD2. In germline, CDR1 is SNHLY, CDR2 FYNNEI. The CDR3 runs to 16 residues. Germline trimming cut 10 bases from V and 2 bases from J; bases unmatched to any gene: 8.

The gene calls are TRBV4-3 and TRBJ2-4; D may be TRBD2 (7 bases). Trimming pared 0 bases from V and 6 bases from J, leaving 12 bases between. This CDR3 spans 15 amino acids. The germline CDR1 and CDR2 sequences are LGHNA and YSLEER. The CDR3, as DNA: TGCGCCAGCAGCCAAGATGTCGGGGGGCGAAACATTCAGTACTTC. This sequence encodes CASSQDVGGRNIQYF.